Listed below are T cell receptor beta chains from one sample, sequenced in a study of PD-L1 blockade in urothelial cancer. The data were produced by immunoSEQ multiplex PCR, yet TCRdb's version contains in-frame clones alone and is incomplete. The sample records some 74,000 clones, 85% being singletons. The material sequenced was PBMCs, taken around atezolizumab (anti-PD-L1) treatment. The receptors derive from a middle-aged man with urothelial cancer. Both conserved end residues are part of each CDR3. D genes are given only for firm matches. Not every row has a clone size; where given, it reads once, few, many or a size class.

>TRBJ1-2|TRBV9|-|-
CASSADPSPVLSYGYTF
TGTGCCAGCAGCGCAGATCCTAGCCCCGTCCTCTCCTATGGCTACACCTTC
>TRBJ1-4|TRBV6-5|-|-
CASSWGRARTNEKLFF
TGTGCCAGCAGTTGGGGGCGGGCTCGAACTAATGAAAAACTGTTTTTT
>TRBJ2-7|TRBV6-1|TRBD1|-
CATQGVYTYEQYF
TGTGCCACCCAGGGGGTATACACCTACGAGCAGTACTTC
>TRBJ1-4|TRBV6-6|-|-
CASRGLNEKLFF
TGTGCCAGCAGGGGCCTCAATGAAAAACTGTTTTTT
>TRBJ1-1|TRBV27|TRBD1|-
CASSLPGGYTEAFF
TGTGCCAGCAGCCTGCCAGGGGGGTACACTGAAGCTTTCTTT
>TRBJ1-1|TRBV28|-|-
CASSLITEAFF
TGTGCCAGCAGTTTAATAACTGAAGCTTTCTTT
>TRBJ2-7|TRBV25-1|-|-
CASSVGTVYEQYF
TGTGCCAGCAGTGTCGGGACTGTCTACGAGCAGTACTTC
>TRBJ2-3|TRBV7-9|TRBD2|few
CASKGGLAGSTDTQYF
TGTGCCAGCAAGGGGGGACTAGCGGGATCCACAGATACGCAGTATTTT
>TRBJ1-1|TRBV5-4|TRBD1|-
CASSFTGGVVPTEAFF
TGTGCCAGCAGCTTCACAGGGGGCGTAGTCCCCACTGAAGCTTTCTTT
>TRBJ2-7|TRBV7-9|TRBD1|-
CASSPSQGDGPYEQYF
TGTGCCAGCAGCCCCTCTCAGGGGGACGGACCCTACGAGCAGTACTTC
>TRBJ2-2|TRBV29-1|-|-
CSVDAVNTGELFF
TGCAGCGTTGATGCAGTGAACACCGGGGAGCTGTTTTTT
>TRBJ2-7|TRBV15|TRBD2|-
CATSRTSGGSYEQYF
TGTGCCACCAGCCGGACTAGCGGGGGCTCCTACGAGCAGTACTTC
>TRBJ2-1|TRBV28|TRBD2|-
CASSLGRAGGNNEQFF
TGTGCCAGCAGTTTAGGGCGAGCGGGAGGCAACAATGAGCAGTTCTTC
>TRBJ2-1|TRBV28|-|-
CASSARNYNEQFF
TGTGCCAGCAGTGCCAGGAACTACAATGAGCAGTTCTTC
>TRBJ2-3|TRBV27|TRBD1|-
CATTSSRGPSTDTQYF
TGTGCCACCACCTCGTCAAGGGGGCCTAGCACAGATACGCAGTATTTT
>TRBJ2-3|TRBV19|TRBD2|-
CASSDSGRANTQYF
TGTGCCAGTAGTGATAGCGGGAGGGCCAATACGCAGTATTTT
>TRBJ1-1|TRBV29-1|-|-
CSVHRGSEAFF
TGCAGCGTCCATCGGGGATCTGAAGCTTTCTTT
>TRBJ2-1|TRBV5-4|TRBD2|-
CASKGLARNEQFF
TGTGCCAGCAAGGGACTAGCGAGAAATGAGCAGTTCTTC
>TRBJ2-1|TRBV7-2|TRBD2|-
CASSPTSGNYNEQFF
TGTGCCAGCAGCCCGACTAGCGGAAACTACAATGAGCAGTTCTTC
>TRBJ1-1|TRBV28|-|-
CASLQGPMNTEAFF
TGTGCCAGTCTACAGGGCCCGATGAACACTGAAGCTTTCTTT
>TRBJ2-4|TRBV2|TRBD1|-
CASHWNRGGNIQYF
TGTGCCAGCCATTGGAACAGGGGCGGAAACATTCAGTACTTC
>TRBJ2-2|TRBV7-9|TRBD1|few
CASSRRGRTGELFF
TGTGCCAGCAGCCGCAGGGGGCGCACCGGGGAGCTGTTTTTT
>TRBJ2-7|TRBV18|-|-
CASSPPEVRQYF
TGTGCCAGCTCACCACCGGAGGTTAGGCAGTACTTC
>TRBJ2-5|TRBV7-2|TRBD1|few
CASTFGRGETQYF
TGTGCCAGCACCTTTGGCAGGGGGGAGACCCAGTACTTC
>TRBJ1-4|TRBV6-5|-|-
CASSTGYYEKLFF
TGTGCCAGCAGCACCGGGTATTATGAAAAACTGTTTTTT
>TRBJ2-5|TRBV7-2|-|-
CASSLGTRETQYF
TGTGCCAGCAGCTTAGGGACAAGGGAGACCCAGTACTTC
>TRBJ2-2|TRBV4-1|-|once
CASSQTADRYTGELFF
TGCGCCAGCAGCCAAACTGCAGACAGGTACACCGGGGAGCTGTTTTTT
>TRBJ2-7|TRBV15|TRBD2|-
CATSRLGLAGGDEQYF
TGTGCCACCAGCAGGTTAGGGCTAGCGGGAGGGGACGAGCAGTACTTC
>TRBJ2-3|TRBV9|TRBD2|-
CASSPRTSGSDTQYF
TGTGCCAGCAGCCCAAGGACTAGCGGGAGTGATACGCAGTATTTT
>TRBJ2-1|TRBV12-5|-|-
CASGPAGRGYNEQFF
TGTGCTAGTGGTCCCGCAGGGAGGGGGTACAATGAGCAGTTCTTC
>TRBJ2-4|TRBV4-2|-|-
CASSRSVAEVNIQYF
TGTGCCAGCAGCCGAAGCGTAGCGGAGGTAAACATTCAGTACTTC
>TRBJ2-7|TRBV5-6|TRBD2|once
CASSLGLAGSYEQYF
TGTGCCAGCAGCTTAGGACTAGCGGGCTCCTACGAGCAGTACTTC
>TRBJ2-1|TRBV28|-|-
CASSIEGGSYNEQFF
TGTGCCAGCAGTATTGAAGGGGGCTCCTACAATGAGCAGTTCTTC
>TRBJ2-5|TRBV7-2|-|-
CASSHQETQYF
TGTGCCAGCAGCCATCAAGAGACCCAGTACTTC
>TRBJ1-2|TRBV28|TRBD1|-
CATPSGTGFSTNYGYTF
TGTGCCACTCCATCTGGGACAGGTTTTTCTACTAACTATGGCTACACCTTC
>TRBJ2-5|TRBV5-1|TRBD2|-
CASSSLPTSGPAGETQYF
TGCGCCAGCAGCTCGCTTCCGACTAGCGGCCCGGCGGGGGAGACCCAGTACTTC
>TRBJ2-1|TRBV28|TRBD2|-
CASSPTSPGSYNEQFF
TGTGCCAGCAGTCCGACTAGCCCCGGCTCCTACAATGAGCAGTTCTTC
>TRBJ2-1|TRBV11-2|TRBD2|-
CASSLAPSGLNEQFF
TGTGCCAGCAGCTTAGCGCCTAGCGGGCTCAATGAGCAGTTCTTC
>TRBJ2-1|TRBV5-8|-|-
CASSLLGEARYNEQFF
TGTGCCAGCAGCTTGTTAGGGGAGGCAAGATACAATGAGCAGTTCTTC